Listed below are T cell receptor beta chains from one sample, sequenced in a study of T cell changes during pregnancy in multiple sclerosis. The data were produced by immunoSEQ multiplex PCR, yet TCRdb's version contains in-frame clones alone and is incomplete. The data show 50,000 to 75,000 clones, about 93% seen once. This specimen was CD8+ T cells from peripheral blood mononuclear cells, taken in the third trimester of pregnancy. These TCRs come from a female donor with multiple sclerosis, enrolled in a pregnancy study. Both conserved end residues are part of each CDR3. The order of the fields is V gene, clone size, D gene, J gene, CDR3 protein, CDR3 DNA. D genes are given only for firm matches. A clone size is listed for some rows: how often the clone was seen (once, few, many), or a class if it is expanded.

TRBV11-2	-	TRBD2	TRBJ2-1	CASSPRLAGSYNEQFF	TGTGCCAGCAGCCCCCGACTAGCGGGATCCTACAATGAGCAGTTCTTC
TRBV23-1	-	TRBD2	TRBJ2-1	CASSLTSANNEQFF	TGCGCCAGCAGTCTTACTAGCGCCAACAATGAGCAGTTCTTC
TRBV27	-	-	TRBJ2-1	CASSLVNRWRDEQFF	TGTGCCAGCAGTTTAGTTAACCGGTGGAGGGATGAGCAGTTCTTC
TRBV10-3	-	TRBD2	TRBJ2-7	CAISESASGSSYEQYF	TGTGCCATCAGTGAGTCTGCTAGCGGGAGCTCCTACGAGCAGTACTTC
TRBV27	-	-	TRBJ2-7	CASSFARTPYEQYF	TGTGCCAGCAGTTTTGCGAGGACACCCTACGAGCAGTACTTC
TRBV4-3	-	TRBD2	TRBJ2-5	CASSQGVAGYGETQYF	TGCGCCAGCAGCCAAGGGGTAGCGGGATATGGAGAGACCCAGTACTTC
TRBV4-2	-	TRBD1	TRBJ1-4	CASSRLKGTDNEKLFF	TGTGCCAGCAGCCGTTTAAAGGGGACAGACAATGAAAAACTGTTTTTT
TRBV4-1	-	-	TRBJ2-7	CASSQVAGSGEQYF	TGCGCCAGCAGCCAAGTGGCGGGATCAGGCGAGCAGTACTTC
TRBV19	-	-	TRBJ2-1	CASSMDGNYNEQFF	TGTGCCAGTAGTATGGACGGGAACTACAATGAGCAGTTCTTC
TRBV7-9	-	-	TRBJ2-3	CATCAGGPTDTQYF	TGTGCCACCTGCGCCGGGGGACCCACAGATACGCAGTATTTT
TRBV28	-	TRBD1	TRBJ2-7	CASSRGQGGYEQYF	TGTGCCAGCAGTCGAGGACAGGGTGGGTACGAGCAGTACTTC
TRBV25-1	-	-	TRBJ2-7	CASRDSLSYEQYF	TGTGCCAGCAGAGACTCTCTCTCCTACGAGCAGTACTTC
TRBV11-2	once	TRBD2	TRBJ2-3	CASSSVAGGADTQYF	TGTGCCAGCAGCTCCGTAGCGGGAGGAGCAGATACGCAGTATTTT
TRBV6-5	-	TRBD2	TRBJ2-3	CASSFSGGSTDTQYF	TGTGCCAGCAGTTTTAGCGGGGGTAGCACAGATACGCAGTATTTT
TRBV27	-	-	TRBJ2-3	CASSPHTDTQYF	TGTGCCAGCAGTCCCCACACAGATACGCAGTATTTT
TRBV4-1	-	TRBD1	TRBJ1-1	CASSPGTGGDEAFF	TGCGCCAGCAGCCCAGGGACAGGGGGCGACGAAGCTTTCTTT
TRBV4-1	-	-	TRBJ2-1	CASSQAQGNEQFF	TGCGCCAGCAGCCAAGCCCAGGGCAATGAGCAGTTCTTC
TRBV4-1	-	TRBD2	TRBJ2-1	CASSQDGASGRALYNEQFF	TGCGCCAGCAGCCAAGATGGGGCCAGCGGGAGGGCCTTATACAATGAGCAGTTCTTC
TRBV11-2	-	TRBD2	TRBJ2-5	CASSSEREWGQETQYF	TGTGCCAGCAGCTCCGAGCGGGAGTGGGGACAAGAGACCCAGTACTTC
TRBV7-6	-	-	TRBJ2-7	CASSLVMSSYEQYF	TGTGCCAGCAGCTTGGTAATGAGCTCCTACGAGCAGTACTTC
TRBV9	-	TRBD2	TRBJ2-2	CASSLGRANTGELFF	TGTGCCAGCAGCTTAGGGAGGGCCAACACCGGGGAGCTGTTTTTT
TRBV23-1	few	-	TRBJ1-1	CASSLRRTGNTEAFF	TGCGCCAGCAGTCTCAGGAGAACAGGGAACACTGAAGCTTTCTTT
TRBV27	-	-	TRBJ2-3	CASSLLGTTDTQYF	TGTGCCAGCAGTTTATTGGGCACGACAGATACGCAGTATTTT
TRBV19	-	TRBD2	TRBJ2-1	CASSIGEGSGIILSYNEQFF	TGTGCCAGTAGTATAGGTGAAGGTAGCGGGATTATTCTCTCCTACAATGAGCAGTTCTTC
TRBV30	-	TRBD1	TRBJ1-4	CAWRRGTGMDPTHF	TGTGCCTGGAGGAGGGGGACAGGGATGGATCCGACGCATTTT
TRBV9	-	-	TRBJ1-2	CASWRRAGGYTF	TGTGCCAGTTGGAGAAGGGCGGGGGGCTACACCTTC
TRBV29-1	-	TRBD1	TRBJ2-5	CSEREQGGETQYF	TGCAGCGAGAGGGAACAGGGGGGCGAGACCCAGTACTTC
TRBV2	-	TRBD1	TRBJ2-7	CASKGRGFDEQYF	TGTGCCAGCAAGGGCAGGGGGTTCGACGAGCAGTACTTC
TRBV13	-	-	TRBJ2-1	CASSPRLSTSSYNEQFF	TGTGCCAGCAGCCCCCGGCTTAGCACGAGCTCCTACAATGAGCAGTTCTTC
TRBV12-5	once	-	TRBJ2-7	CASGLFPGRSSYEQYF	TGTGCTAGTGGTTTGTTCCCGGGAAGGAGCTCCTACGAGCAGTACTTC
TRBV6-1	-	TRBD2	TRBJ2-7	CASSDSTSGSEQYF	TGTGCCAGCAGTGATTCTACTAGCGGGAGCGAGCAGTACTTC
TRBV9	-	-	TRBJ2-1	CASSLVDNEQFF	TGTGCCAGCAGCCTAGTAGACAATGAGCAGTTCTTC
TRBV5-1	-	TRBD1	TRBJ1-1	CASSLPTTGVTEAFF	TGCGCCAGCAGCTTACCAACCACAGGGGTCACTGAAGCTTTCTTT
TRBV9	-	-	TRBJ2-2	CASSVTRRENTGELFF	TGTGCCAGCAGCGTGACTAGGCGCGAGAACACCGGGGAGCTGTTTTTT
TRBV20-1	few	-	TRBJ1-2	CSARTVYGYTF	TGCAGTGCTAGAACGGTATATGGCTACACCTTC
TRBV9	-	-	TRBJ2-6	CASSVDPSSGANVLTF	TGTGCCAGCAGCGTAGACCCGAGCTCTGGGGCCAACGTCCTGACTTTC
TRBV9	-	TRBD2	TRBJ2-7	CASSVGAGGDEQYF	TGTGCCAGCAGCGTAGGGGCGGGGGGTGACGAGCAGTACTTC
TRBV30	-	-	TRBJ1-1	CAWSRSGLSNTEAFF	TGTGCCTGGAGTCGTTCCGGACTCTCGAACACTGAAGCTTTCTTT
TRBV7-6	once	TRBD1	TRBJ2-5	CASSRDRSPGTQYF	TGTGCCAGCAGCCGGGACAGGTCTCCCGGGACCCAGTACTTC